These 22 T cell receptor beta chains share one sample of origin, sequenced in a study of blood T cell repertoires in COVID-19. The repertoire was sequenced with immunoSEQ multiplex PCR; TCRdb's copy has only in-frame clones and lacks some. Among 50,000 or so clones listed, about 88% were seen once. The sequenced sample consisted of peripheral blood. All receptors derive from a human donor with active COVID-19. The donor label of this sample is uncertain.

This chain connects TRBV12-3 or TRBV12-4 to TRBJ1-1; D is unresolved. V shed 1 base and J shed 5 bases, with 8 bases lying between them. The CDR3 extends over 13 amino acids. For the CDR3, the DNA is TGTGCCAGCAGTTTAGAAGCGGTTACTGAAGCTTTCTTT. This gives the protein CASSLEAVTEAFF.

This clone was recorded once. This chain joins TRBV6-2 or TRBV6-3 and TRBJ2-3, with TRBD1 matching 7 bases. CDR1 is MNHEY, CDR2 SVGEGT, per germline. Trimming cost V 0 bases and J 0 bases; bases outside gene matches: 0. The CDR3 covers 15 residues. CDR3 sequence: CASSYSTGSTDTQYF. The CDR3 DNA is TGTGCCAGCAGTTACTCGACAGGGAGCACAGATACGCAGTATTTT.

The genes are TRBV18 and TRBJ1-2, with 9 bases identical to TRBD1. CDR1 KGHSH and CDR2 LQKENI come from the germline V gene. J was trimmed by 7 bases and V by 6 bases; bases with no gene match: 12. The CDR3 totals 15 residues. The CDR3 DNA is TGTGCCAGCTCGCCGAATACAGGGGGCGCAACTGGCTACACCTTC. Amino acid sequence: CASSPNTGGATGYTF.

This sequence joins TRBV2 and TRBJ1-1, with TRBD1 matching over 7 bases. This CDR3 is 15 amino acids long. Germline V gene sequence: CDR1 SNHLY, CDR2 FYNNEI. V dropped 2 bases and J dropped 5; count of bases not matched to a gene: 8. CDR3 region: CASSELDRDGTEAFF. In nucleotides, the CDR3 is TGTGCCAGCAGTGAATTAGACAGGGATGGGACTGAAGCTTTCTTT.

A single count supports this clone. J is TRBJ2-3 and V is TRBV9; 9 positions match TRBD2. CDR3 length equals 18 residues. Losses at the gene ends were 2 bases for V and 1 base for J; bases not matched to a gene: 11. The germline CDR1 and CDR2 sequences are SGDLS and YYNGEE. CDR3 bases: TGTGCCAGCAGCGTGGGCGGGGGGGGCGCGACCCGCACAGATACGCAGTATTTT. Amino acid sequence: CASSVGGGGATRTDTQYF.

CDR3 sequence (DNA): TGCAGTGCTAGTTCTGGGGAGGGATATAATTCACCCCTCCACTTT. Protein: CSASSGEGYNSPLHF. J is TRBJ1-6 and V is TRBV20-1; D is unclear. The germline V and J ends were trimmed by 3 bases and 4 bases, with 13 bases remaining between them. Germline V gene sequence: CDR1 DFQATT, CDR2 SNEGSKA (reference sequence). The CDR3 extends over 15 amino acids.

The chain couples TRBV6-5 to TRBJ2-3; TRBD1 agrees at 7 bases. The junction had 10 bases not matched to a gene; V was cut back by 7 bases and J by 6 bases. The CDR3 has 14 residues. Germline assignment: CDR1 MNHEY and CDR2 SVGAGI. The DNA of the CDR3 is TGTGCCAGCACCGCCTCGGGCAGGGGGGATACGCAGTATTTT. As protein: CASTASGRGDTQYF.

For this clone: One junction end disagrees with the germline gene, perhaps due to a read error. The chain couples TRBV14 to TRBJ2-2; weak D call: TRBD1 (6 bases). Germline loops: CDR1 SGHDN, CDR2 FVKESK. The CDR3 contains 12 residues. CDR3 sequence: CASSGDTGELFF. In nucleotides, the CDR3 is TGTGCCAGCAGTGGGGACACTGGGGAGCTGTTTTTT.

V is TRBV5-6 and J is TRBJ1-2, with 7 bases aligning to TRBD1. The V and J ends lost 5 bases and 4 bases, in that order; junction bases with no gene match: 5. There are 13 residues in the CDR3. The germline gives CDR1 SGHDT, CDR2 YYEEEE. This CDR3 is CASRSDRVYGYTF. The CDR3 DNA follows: TGTGCCAGCAGATCCGACAGGGTCTATGGCTACACCTTC.

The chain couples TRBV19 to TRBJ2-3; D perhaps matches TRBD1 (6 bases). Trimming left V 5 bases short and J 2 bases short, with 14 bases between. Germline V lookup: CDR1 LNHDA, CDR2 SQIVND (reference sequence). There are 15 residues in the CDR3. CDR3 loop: CASSVGGRFTDTQYF. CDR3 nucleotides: TGTGCCAGTAGTGTTGGGGGCAGGTTCACAGATACGCAGTATTTT. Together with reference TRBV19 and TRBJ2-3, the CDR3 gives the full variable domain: DGGITQSPKYLFRKEGQNVTLSCEQNLNHDAMYWYRQDPGQGLRLIYYSQIVNDFQKGDIAEGYSVSREKKESFPLTVTSAQKNPTAFYLCASSVGGRFTDTQYFGPGTRLTVL.

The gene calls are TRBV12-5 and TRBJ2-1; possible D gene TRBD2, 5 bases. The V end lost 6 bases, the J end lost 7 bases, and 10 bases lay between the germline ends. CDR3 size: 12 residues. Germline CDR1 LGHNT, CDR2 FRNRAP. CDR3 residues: CASGSTGNEQFF. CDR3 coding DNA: TGTGCTAGTGGCTCGACGGGGAATGAGCAGTTCTTC.

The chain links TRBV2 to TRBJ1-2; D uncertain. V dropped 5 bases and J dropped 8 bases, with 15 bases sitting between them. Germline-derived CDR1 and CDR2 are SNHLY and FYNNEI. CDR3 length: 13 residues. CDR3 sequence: CASSTGSQSGYTF. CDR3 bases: TGTGCCAGCAGTACCGGGAGCCAATCCGGCTACACCTTC.

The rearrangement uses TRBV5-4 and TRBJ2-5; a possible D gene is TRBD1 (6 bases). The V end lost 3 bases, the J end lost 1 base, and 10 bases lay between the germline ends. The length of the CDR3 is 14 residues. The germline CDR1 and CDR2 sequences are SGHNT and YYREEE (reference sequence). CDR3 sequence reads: CASSSRDTQETQYF. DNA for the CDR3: TGTGCCAGCAGCTCCCGGGACACCCAAGAGACCCAGTACTTC.

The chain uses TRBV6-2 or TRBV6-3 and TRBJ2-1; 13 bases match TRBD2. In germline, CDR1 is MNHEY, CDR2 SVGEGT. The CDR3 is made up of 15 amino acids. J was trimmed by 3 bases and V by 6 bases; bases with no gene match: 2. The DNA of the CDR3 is TGTGCCAGCAGCCGACTAGCGGGGGGCTACAATGAGCAGTTCTTC. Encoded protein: CASSRLAGGYNEQFF.

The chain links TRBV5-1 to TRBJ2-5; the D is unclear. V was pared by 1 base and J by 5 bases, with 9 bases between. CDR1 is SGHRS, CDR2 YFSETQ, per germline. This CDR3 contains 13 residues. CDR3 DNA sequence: TGCGCCAGCAGCTTGTCCCCTTTGGAGACCCAGTACTTC. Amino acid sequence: CASSLSPLETQYF.

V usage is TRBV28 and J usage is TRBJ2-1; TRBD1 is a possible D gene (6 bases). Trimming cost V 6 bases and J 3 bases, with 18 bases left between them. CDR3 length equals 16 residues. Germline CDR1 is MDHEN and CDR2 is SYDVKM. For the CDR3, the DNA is TGTGCCAGCAGGTTGGTCACAGGGTCCCTCTACAATGAGCAGTTCTTC. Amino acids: CASRLVTGSLYNEQFF.

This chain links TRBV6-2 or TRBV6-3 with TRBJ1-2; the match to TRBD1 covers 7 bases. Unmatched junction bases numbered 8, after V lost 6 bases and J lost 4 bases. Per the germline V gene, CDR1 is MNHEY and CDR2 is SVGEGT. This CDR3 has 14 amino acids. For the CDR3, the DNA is TGTGCCAGCAGCCCGGGACAGAGGACCTATGGCTACACCTTC. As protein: CASSPGQRTYGYTF.

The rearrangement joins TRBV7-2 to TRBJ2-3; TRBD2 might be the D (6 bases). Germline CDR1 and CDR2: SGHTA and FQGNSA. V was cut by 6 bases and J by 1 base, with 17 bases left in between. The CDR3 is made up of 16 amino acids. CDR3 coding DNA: TGTGCCAGCAGGTTGTCTGGCGGGGAGCGCACAGATACGCAGTATTTT. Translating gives CASRLSGGERTDTQYF. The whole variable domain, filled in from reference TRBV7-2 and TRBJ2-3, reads GAGVSQSPSNKVTEKGKDVELRCDPISGHTALYWYRQSLGQGLEFLIYFQGNSAPDKSGLPSDRFSAERTGGSVSTLTIQRTQQEDSAVYLCASRLSGGERTDTQYFGPGTRLTVL.

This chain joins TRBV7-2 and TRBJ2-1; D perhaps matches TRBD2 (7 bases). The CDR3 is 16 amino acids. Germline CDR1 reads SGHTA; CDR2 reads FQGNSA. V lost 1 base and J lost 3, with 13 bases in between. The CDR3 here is CASSLVRGGSYNEQFF. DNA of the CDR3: TGTGCCAGCAGCTTAGTTAGGGGGGGCAGCTACAATGAGCAGTTCTTC.

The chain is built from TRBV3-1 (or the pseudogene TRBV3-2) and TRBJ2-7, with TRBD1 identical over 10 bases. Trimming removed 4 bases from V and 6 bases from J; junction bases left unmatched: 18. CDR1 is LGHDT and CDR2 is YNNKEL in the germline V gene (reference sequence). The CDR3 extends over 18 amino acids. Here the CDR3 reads CASSPNTNPRDRGFEQYF. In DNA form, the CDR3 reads TGTGCCAGCAGCCCTAACACCAACCCACGGGACAGGGGTTTCGAGCAGTACTTC.

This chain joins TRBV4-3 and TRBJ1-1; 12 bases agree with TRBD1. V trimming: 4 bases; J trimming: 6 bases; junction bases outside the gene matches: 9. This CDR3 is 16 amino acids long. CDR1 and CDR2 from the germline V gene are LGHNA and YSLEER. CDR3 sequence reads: CASSPDGTGGRAEAFF. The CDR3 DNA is TGCGCCAGCAGCCCGGACGGGACAGGGGGCAGGGCTGAAGCTTTCTTT.

Here the CDR3 reads CASRRGQYYGYTF. CDR3 nucleotide sequence: TGTGCCAGCAGAAGAGGACAGTACTATGGCTACACCTTC. The chain combines TRBV6-5 with TRBJ1-2, with D possibly being TRBD1 (6 bases). The V end was cut by 6 bases, the J end by 3 bases, with 11 bases between. CDR1 MNHEY and CDR2 SVGAGI come from the germline V gene. This CDR3 is built from 13 residues.